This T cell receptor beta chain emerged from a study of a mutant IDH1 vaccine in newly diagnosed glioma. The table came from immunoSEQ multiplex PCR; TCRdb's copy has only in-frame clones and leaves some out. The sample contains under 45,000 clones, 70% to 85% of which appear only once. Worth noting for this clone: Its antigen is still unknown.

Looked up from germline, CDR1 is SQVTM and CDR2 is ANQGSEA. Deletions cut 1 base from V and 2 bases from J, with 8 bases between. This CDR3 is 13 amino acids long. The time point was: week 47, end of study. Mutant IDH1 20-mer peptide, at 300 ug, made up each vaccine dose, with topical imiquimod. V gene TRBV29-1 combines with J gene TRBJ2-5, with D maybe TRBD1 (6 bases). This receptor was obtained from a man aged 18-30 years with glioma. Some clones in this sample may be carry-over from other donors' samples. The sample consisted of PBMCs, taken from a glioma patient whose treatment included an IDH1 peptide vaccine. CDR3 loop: CSVEAGQQETQYF. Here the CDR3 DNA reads TGCAGCGTTGAAGCAGGACAGCAAGAGACCCAGTACTTC.